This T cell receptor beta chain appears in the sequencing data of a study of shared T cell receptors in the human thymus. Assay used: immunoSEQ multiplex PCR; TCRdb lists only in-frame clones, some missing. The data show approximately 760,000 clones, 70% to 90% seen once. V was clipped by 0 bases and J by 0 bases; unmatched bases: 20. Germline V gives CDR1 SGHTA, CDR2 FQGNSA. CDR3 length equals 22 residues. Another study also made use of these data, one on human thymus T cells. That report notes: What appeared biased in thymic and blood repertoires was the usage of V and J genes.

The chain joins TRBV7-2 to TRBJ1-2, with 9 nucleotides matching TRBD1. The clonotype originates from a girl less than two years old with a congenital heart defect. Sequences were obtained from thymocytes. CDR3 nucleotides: TGTGCCAGCAGCTTAGCTTGGCGGTACAGGGGGCGCGAAGGCATTCCTAACTATGGCTACACCTTC. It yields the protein CASSLAWRYRGREGIPNYGYTF.